A single sample is the source of the 10 T cell receptor beta chains below, sequenced in a study of T cell responses to AZD1222 COVID-19 vaccine. This table comes from immunoSEQ multiplex PCR, and its TCRdb copy is limited to in-frame clones, with some not included. This sample has roughly 160,000 clones, with roughly 94% found just once. The sample was peripheral blood, taken 28 days after the second AZD1222 dose. Source of these receptors: an adult who received the AZD1222 COVID-19 vaccine.

This chain uses TRBV25-1 with TRBJ2-1; 7 bases align to TRBD1. Trimming removed 4 bases from V and 3 bases from J; junction bases left unmatched: 3. CDR3 length: 14 amino acids. Germline V CDR1 and CDR2: MGHDK, SYGVNS. The CDR3 region has the DNA TGTGCCAGCAGTGCCGGGACAGTCTACAATGAGCAGTTCTTC. Translated, it gives CASSAGTVYNEQFF. The variable domain in full, with the rest retrieved from reference TRBV25-1 and TRBJ2-1, is EADIYQTPRYLVIGTGKKITLECSQTMGHDKMYWYQQDPGMELHLIHYSYGVNSTEKGDLSSESTVSRIRTEHFPLTLESARPSHTSQYLCASSAGTVYNEQFFGPGTRLTVL.

This clone appeared once. The gene calls are TRBV7-9 and TRBJ2-7; 7 bases fit TRBD1. CDR1 is SEHNR, CDR2 FQNEAQ, per germline (reference sequence). With 2 bases clipped from V and 4 bases from J, the junction kept 5 bases outside the gene matches. This CDR3 has 14 amino acids. The chain's CDR3 is CASSLWDRDYEQYF. As DNA, the CDR3 is TGTGCCAGCAGCTTATGGGACAGAGATTACGAGCAGTACTTC.

This chain connects TRBV19 to TRBJ1-1, with D hard to call. Germline V gene lookup returns CDR1 LNHDA and CDR2 SQIVND (reference sequence). V gave up 5 bases and J gave up 0 bases, with 7 bases separating them. The CDR3 covers 13 residues. The CDR3 nucleotides read TGTGCCAGTAGTCGACGGATGAACACTGAAGCTTTCTTT. It is translated as CASSRRMNTEAFF.

The chain's CDR3 is CASSLETGGETQYF. The DNA of the CDR3 is TGTGCCAGCAGCTTGGAAACAGGGGGAGAGACCCAGTACTTC. The genes are TRBV5-4 and TRBJ2-5, with 8 bases matching TRBD1. Unmatched junction bases numbered 2, after V lost 0 bases and J lost 4 bases. This CDR3 is 14 amino acids long. Germline V gene sequence: CDR1 SGHNT, CDR2 YYREEE (reference sequence).

V is TRBV20-1 and J is TRBJ2-3; tentatively, D is TRBD1 or TRBD2 (5 bases each). This CDR3 comprises 11 residues. V was cut by 6 bases and J by 6 bases, with 10 bases left in between. Germline CDR1 is DFQATT and CDR2 is SNEGSKA (reference sequence). This CDR3 is CSAWDGDTQYF. Here the CDR3 DNA reads TGCAGTGCATGGGACGGCGATACGCAGTATTTT.

The chain uses TRBV4-1 and TRBJ2-1; maybe TRBD2 (5 bases). Deletions cut 1 base from V and 5 bases from J, with 21 bases between. The CDR3 sequence is 18 residues long. Germline V gives CDR1 MGHRA, CDR2 YSYEKL. The CDR3 nucleotides read TGCGCCAGCAGCCAAGTACCCTGGATAAATAAGGGAGACAATGAGCAGTTCTTC. Protein: CASSQVPWINKGDNEQFF.

This chain joins TRBV24-1 and TRBJ2-3; possible D gene TRBD2, 6 bases. V lost 4 bases, J lost 2 bases, and 15 bases lay in between. CDR3 length equals 16 residues. In germline, CDR1 is KGHDR, CDR2 SFDVKD. This CDR3 reads CATSDPGLPITDTQYF. CDR3 coding DNA: TGTGCCACCAGTGACCCGGGACTGCCAATCACAGATACGCAGTATTTT.

This sequence joins TRBV28 and TRBJ1-1; D gene unclear. V gave up 2 bases and J gave up 0 bases, with 10 bases separating them. CDR1 is MDHEN and CDR2 is SYDVKM in the germline V gene. This CDR3 spans 15 amino acids. CDR3 sequence reads: CASSLPRGMNTEAFF. The CDR3 DNA is TGTGCCAGCAGTTTACCCCGCGGCATGAACACTGAAGCTTTCTTT.

The gene calls are TRBV5-1 and TRBJ1-1, with a weak D call TRBD1 (6 bases). Trimming left V 3 bases short and J 1 base short, with 16 bases between. CDR3 length: 16 amino acids. Germline loops: CDR1 SGHRS, CDR2 YFSETQ. The DNA for the CDR3 is TGCGCCAGCAGCTGGGGTAACAGGGAAACGAACACTGAAGCTTTCTTT. It codes for CASSWGNRETNTEAFF.

The rearrangement links TRBV5-1 to TRBJ1-2, with D possibly matching TRBD1 (6 bases). This CDR3 has 13 residues. Trimming pared 0 bases from V and 7 bases from J, leaving 10 bases between. Germline-derived CDR1 and CDR2 are SGHRS and YFSETQ. Here the CDR3 DNA reads TGCGCCAGCAGCTTGGCAGGGGAGGGTGGCTACACCTTC. Translating gives CASSLAGEGGYTF.